Below are 30 T cell receptor beta chains sequenced from a single sample in a study of breast tumors, draining lymph nodes, adjacent tissues. In TCRdb, the multiplex PCR reads were re-called with MiXCR into one record per CDR3 protein. The table lists approximately 37,000 distinct CDR3 sequences, 36% of them singletons. The sequenced sample consisted of breast tumor tissue. Every receptor here comes from a female donor with breast cancer. Some clones in this sample may be carry-over from other donors' samples.

Remarks on this clonotype: This may come from a read error, since a much larger clone is one base off. The V call is TRBV6-6, the J call TRBJ2-5, with D maybe TRBD2 (6 bases). Germline lookup yields CDR1 MNHNY and CDR2 SVGAGI (reference sequence). The CDR3 runs 14 residues. DNA of the CDR3: TGTGCCAGCAGTCACCCCGTCGGGGGAGAGACCCAGTGCTTC. Protein sequence: CASSHPVGGETQCF.

Relative to its sample, this clonotype is medium-sized. J is TRBJ2-3 and V is TRBV29-1; D not resolved. V was clipped by 5 bases and J by 4 bases, with 10 bases between them. The CDR3 totals 12 residues. CDR1 and CDR2 (germline): SQVTM, ANQGSEA. CDR3 sequence: CSVRLGSDTQYF. CDR3 nucleotides: TGCAGCGTTCGGTTGGGATCAGATACGCAGTATTTT.

This clonotype appeared a few times. Just one base apart from a much larger clone, this may be a read error. The CDR3 region is CASSRGLAGLGTQYF. In DNA form, the CDR3 reads TGTGCCAGCAGCCGGGGACTAGCGGGACTTGGTACGCAGTATTTT. The V gene is TRBV7-9, the J gene TRBJ2-3; 13 bases are shared with TRBD2. CDR3 size: 15 residues. With V trimmed by 5 bases and J by 8 bases, 7 bases remained unmatched. Per germline, CDR1 SEHNR and CDR2 FQNEAQ (reference sequence). Filled out from reference TRBV7-9 and TRBJ2-3, the complete variable domain reads DTGVSQNPRHKITKRGQNVTFRCDPISEHNRLYWYRQTLGQGPEFLTYFQNEAQLEKSRLLSDRFSAERPKGSFSTLEIQRTEQGDSAMYLCASSRGLAGLGTQYFGPGTRLTVL.

Many counts were recorded for this clonotype. CDR3 region: CASSIGWAQETQYF. CDR3 bases: TGTGCCAGTAGTATAGGATGGGCCCAAGAGACCCAGTACTTC. The V call is TRBV19, the J call TRBJ2-5, with unresolved D. CDR1 and CDR2 from the germline V gene are LNHDA and SQIVND (reference sequence). V lost 1 base and J 1 base, leaving 7 bases between the germline ends. This CDR3 contains 14 residues.

This clonotype has a count of ten or more. This chain connects TRBV5-1 to TRBJ1-2; the match to TRBD1 covers 7 bases. The CDR3 contains 14 residues. Germline loops: CDR1 SGHRS, CDR2 YFSETQ. The V segment lost 4 bases and the J segment 5 bases; nucleotides outside the gene matches: 8. CDR3 sequence reads: CASSTGQTTYGYTF. The CDR3 DNA is TGCGCCAGCAGCACGGGACAGACTACTTATGGCTACACCTTC.

This clonotype was detected many times. V usage is TRBV12-3 or TRBV12-4 and J usage is TRBJ2-7; the match to TRBD1 covers 8 bases. The CDR3 is 15 amino acids. Trimming cost V 2 bases and J 3 bases; bases outside gene matches: 6. CDR3 protein: CASSLRRQGSYEQYF. The CDR3 coding sequence is TGTGCCAGCAGTTTACGAAGACAGGGGAGCTACGAGCAGTACTTC.

This chain uses TRBV12-3 or TRBV12-4 with TRBJ2-5; 9 nucleotides match TRBD2. The CDR3 sequence is 16 residues long. With V trimmed by 2 bases and J by 0 bases, 4 bases remained unmatched. CDR3: CASSLRLAGYQETQYF. In nucleotides, the CDR3 is TGTGCCAGCAGTTTACGTCTAGCGGGGTACCAAGAGACCCAGTACTTC.

This clonotype was seen at least ten times. The CDR3 DNA follows: TGTGCCAGCAGCTTAGCGGGCTCCTACAATGAGCAGTTCTTC. It yields the protein CASSLAGSYNEQFF. This chain connects TRBV7-9 to TRBJ2-1; no definite D call. The CDR3 runs 14 residues. V was cut by 0 bases and J by 0 bases, with 3 bases left in between. Germline V gives CDR1 SEHNR, CDR2 FQNEAQ (reference sequence).

The J gene is TRBJ2-7, the V gene TRBV5-1; TRBD2 matches 9 bases. V shed 4 bases and J 4 bases; nucleotides not matched to a gene: 9. Per germline, CDR1 SGHRS and CDR2 YFSETQ. CDR3 size: 15 residues. The CDR3 spells CASSLRAGGPYEQYF. As DNA, the CDR3 is TGCGCCAGCAGCCTGAGGGCGGGAGGGCCGTACGAGCAGTACTTC. The whole variable domain, remainder taken from reference TRBV5-1 and TRBJ2-7, is KAGVTQTPRYLIKTRGQQVTLSCSPISGHRSVSWYQQTPGQGLQFLFEYFSETQRNKGNFPGRFSGRQFSNSRSEMNVSTLELGDSALYLCASSLRAGGPYEQYFGPGTRLTVT.

This clonotype was recorded many times. The chain joins TRBV5-4 to TRBJ2-1; the match to TRBD1 covers 8 bases. Germline V gives CDR1 SGHNT, CDR2 YYREEE (reference sequence). There are 15 residues in the CDR3. J was trimmed by 10 bases and V by 0 bases; bases with no gene match: 9. DNA of the CDR3: TGTGCCAGCAGCTTGGGACAGGGGCGATATGAGGAGCAGTTCTTC. Protein product: CASSLGQGRYEEQFF. The full variable domain, rest sourced from reference TRBV5-4 and TRBJ2-1, is ETGVTQSPTHLIKTRGQQVTLRCSSQSGHNTVSWYQQALGQGPQFIFQYYREEENGRGNFPPRFSGLQFPNYSSELNVNALELDDSALYLCASSLGQGRYEEQFFGPGTRLTVL.

The V call is TRBV5-5, the J call TRBJ2-7, with D uncertain. V was clipped by 0 bases and J by 5 bases, with 18 bases between them. Germline CDR1 and CDR2: SGHKS and YYEKEE (reference sequence). CDR3 length: 16 amino acids. CDR3 DNA sequence: TGTGCCAGCAGCTTGGGTGGGCAGACCATAGTCCACGAGCAGTACTTC. Its protein product is CASSLGGQTIVHEQYF.

A note on this clonotype: This could be a read error, since a much larger clone is one nucleotide away. The CDR3 nucleotides are TGTGCCAGCAGTTTAACGGGGGCCGGTGAAAAACTGTTTTTT. Amino acids: CASSLTGAGEKLFF. The chain couples TRBV12-3 or TRBV12-4 to TRBJ1-4, with a tentative D call TRBD1 (6 bases). V was cut by 2 bases and J by 7 bases, with 11 bases left in between. This CDR3 spans 14 amino acids.

This clonotype was picked up many times. The chain has TRBV11-3 and TRBJ2-1; no reliable D call. Trimming removed 0 bases from V and 8 bases from J, with 2 bases in between. The CDR3 spans 11 residues. Germline CDR1 and CDR2: SGHNT and YENEEA. CDR3 sequence (DNA): TGTGCCAGCAGCTTAGATCATGAGCAGTTCTTC. As protein: CASSLDHEQFF.

This clonotype came up a few times. The chain links TRBV28 to TRBJ2-3; 9 positions match TRBD2. Germline V lookup: CDR1 MDHEN, CDR2 SYDVKM. The CDR3 spans 16 residues. Trimming took 2 bases from V and 0 from J; bases not matched to a gene: 3. The CDR3 DNA reads TGTGCCAGCAGTTTAGGGGGACTAGCTAGCACAGATACGCAGTATTTT. Encoded protein: CASSLGGLASTDTQYF.

The V call is TRBV5-1, the J call TRBJ2-1, with 11 bases identical to TRBD1. With 4 bases clipped from V and 15 bases from J, the junction kept 3 bases outside the gene matches. CDR1 is SGHRS, CDR2 YFSETQ, per germline. The CDR3 has 11 residues. The CDR3 here is CASSLGQGVFF. CDR3 DNA: TGCGCCAGCAGCCTGGGACAGGGGGTGTTCTTC. Variable domain in full (rest from reference TRBV5-1 and TRBJ2-1): KAGVTQTPRYLIKTRGQQVTLSCSPISGHRSVSWYQQTPGQGLQFLFEYFSETQRNKGNFPGRFSGRQFSNSRSEMNVSTLELGDSALYLCASSLGQGVFFGPGTRLTVL.

This rearrangement joins TRBV5-6 to TRBJ2-2; either TRBD1 or TRBD2 may fit D (6 bases each). The CDR3 spans 15 residues. Germline V gene sequence: CDR1 SGHDT, CDR2 YYEEEE. V was clipped by 3 bases and J by 5 bases, with 14 bases between them. The CDR3: CASSYLTGTTGELFF. The CDR3, as DNA: TGTGCCAGCAGCTACCTTACAGGGACTACCGGGGAGCTGTTTTTT. Variable domain in full (rest from reference TRBV5-6 and TRBJ2-2): DAGVTQSPTHLIKTRGQQVTLRCSPKSGHDTVSWYQQALGQGPQFIFQYYEEEERQRGNFPDRFSGHQFPNYSSELNVNALLLGDSALYLCASSYLTGTTGELFFGEGSRLTVL.

The J gene is TRBJ1-2, the V gene TRBV11-2; 9 positions match TRBD1. The ends lost 4 bases at V and 4 bases at J; junction bases unmatched: 4. Germline assignment: CDR1 SGHAT and CDR2 FQNNGV. The CDR3 loop spans 14 amino acids. The CDR3 loop reads CASSYGTGSYGYTF. CDR3 coding DNA: TGTGCCAGCAGCTACGGGACAGGGAGCTATGGCTACACCTTC. The full variable domain, with the rest looked up from reference TRBV11-2 and TRBJ1-2, is EAGVAQSPRYKIIEKRQSVAFWCNPISGHATLYWYQQILGQGPKLLIQFQNNGVVDDSQLPKDRFSAERLKGVDSTLKIQPAKLEDSAVYLCASSYGTGSYGYTFGSGTRLTVV.

This clonotype was counted ten times or more. The chain links TRBV2 to TRBJ1-6; D ambiguous. The CDR3 length is 13 residues. The germline V and J ends were trimmed by 7 bases and 4 bases, with 8 bases remaining between them. Germline CDR1 is SNHLY and CDR2 is FYNNEI. The CDR3 spells CASNRAYNSPLHF. The CDR3 DNA is TGTGCCAGCAATAGGGCTTATAATTCACCCCTCCACTTT.

The table lists this clonotype with many counts. For the CDR3, the DNA is TGCAGTGCCGGGACTAGCGGGGGACTAGCGGGCACAGATACGCAGTATTTT. This translates into CSAGTSGGLAGTDTQYF. V gene TRBV20-1 combines with J gene TRBJ2-3, with TRBD2 matching over 14 bases. The CDR3 is 17 residues long. The J segment lost 1 base and the V segment lost 6 bases, leaving 9 bases of the junction unmatched. The germline V gene has CDR1 DFQATT and CDR2 SNEGSKA (reference sequence).

This clonotype was seen at least ten times. V usage is TRBV5-8 and J usage is TRBJ2-7, with 7 bases identical to TRBD1. The germline V gene encodes CDR1 SGHTS and CDR2 YDEGEE. Germline trimming cut 6 bases from V and 3 bases from J; bases unmatched to any gene: 6. The CDR3 consists of 13 residues. CDR3 protein: CASTVDRVYEQYF. The CDR3 DNA is TGTGCCAGCACCGTAGACAGGGTCTACGAGCAGTACTTC.

This clonotype was picked up a small number of times. This sequence joins TRBV20-1 and TRBJ2-1, with D possibly being TRBD2 (7 bases). Trimming left V 3 bases short and J 7 bases short, with 16 bases between. The CDR3 sequence is 14 residues long. CDR1 DFQATT and CDR2 SNEGSKA come from the germline V gene (reference sequence). The DNA for the CDR3 is TGCAGTGCTAGTCTCTTGGAGGGGGGGAATGAGCAGTTCTTC. It translates to CSASLLEGGNEQFF.

This clonotype appeared many times. The genes are TRBV29-1 and TRBJ2-5; the D is unclear. This CDR3 has 13 residues. V lost 7 bases and J lost 0, with 12 bases in between. Germline V gives CDR1 SQVTM, CDR2 ANQGSEA. The CDR3 DNA reads as TGCAGCGGGATGACACCGTACCAAGAGACCCAGTACTTC. Translation: CSGMTPYQETQYF.

This clonotype was seen a handful of times. The chain combines TRBV18 with TRBJ1-6; TRBD1 aligns across 12 bases. Germline CDR1 reads KGHSH; CDR2 reads LQKENI. The CDR3 has 15 amino acids. The J segment lost 10 bases and the V segment lost 3 bases, leaving 4 bases of the junction unmatched. CDR3 sequence reads: CASSPGTGGMSPLHF. In DNA, the CDR3 is TGTGCCAGCTCACCGGGGACAGGGGGCATGTCACCCCTCCACTTT. The whole variable domain, remainder taken from reference TRBV18 and TRBJ1-6, is NAGVMQNPRHLVRRRGQEARLRCSPMKGHSHVYWYRQLPEEGLKFMVYLQKENIIDESGMPKERFSAEFPKEGPSILRIQQVVRGDSAAYFCASSPGTGGMSPLHFGNGTRLTVT.

This clonotype has at least ten counts. V and J are TRBV2 and TRBJ2-1; 9 nucleotides align to TRBD2. CDR1 is SNHLY and CDR2 is FYNNEI in the germline V gene. The CDR3 extends over 17 amino acids. Trimming removed 4 bases from V and 7 bases from J; junction bases left unmatched: 14. CDR3 DNA: TGTGCCAGCAGTGTCTTTGCGGGAGGGCCAGGTGGGAATGAGCAGTTCTTC. Its protein product is CASSVFAGGPGGNEQFF.

The CDR3 here is CSATPLAVRETQYF. The CDR3 nucleotides are TGCAGTGCAACCCCTCTAGCGGTCCGCGAGACCCAGTACTTC. The rearrangement joins TRBV20-1 to TRBJ2-5, with 7 positions matching TRBD2. This CDR3 contains 14 residues. J lost 5 bases, V lost 6 bases, and 12 bases had no gene match. Germline lookup yields CDR1 DFQATT and CDR2 SNEGSKA (reference sequence).

This clonotype was detected many times. The chain has TRBV15 and TRBJ2-5; 7 bases agree with TRBD2. CDR3 length: 16 residues. From germline, CDR1 is LNHNV and CDR2 YYDKDF (reference sequence). V dropped 0 bases and J dropped 6; count of bases not matched to a gene: 10. The CDR3 DNA sequence: TGTGCCACCAGCAGAGATGTTGGCGGGAGACTACAGACCCAGTACTTC. It yields the protein CATSRDVGGRLQTQYF.

This clonotype came up many times. The chain carries TRBV19 and TRBJ2-7; a weak D match, TRBD2 (6 bases). With 4 bases removed from V and 4 bases from J, the gap between germline ends came to 20 bases. The germline CDR1 and CDR2 sequences are LNHDA and SQIVND (reference sequence). This CDR3 contains 16 residues. CDR3 region: CASSSLGGDGAYEQYF. The CDR3 coding sequence is TGTGCCAGTAGTAGCCTCGGGGGTGATGGGGCTTACGAGCAGTACTTC.

This clonotype appeared once. This CDR3 fails to terminate in the conserved phenylalanine or tryptophan, so it likely reflects a read error. V usage is TRBV13 and J usage is TRBJ2-3; D unresolved. This CDR3 is 15 amino acids long. Germline lookup yields CDR1 PRHDT and CDR2 FYEKMQ (reference sequence). As DNA, the CDR3 is TGTGCGAGCAGCTTACGGGTAACGGATTCAGATGCGCAGTATCTT. This codes for CASSLRVTDSDAQYL.

The chain joins TRBV5-1 to TRBJ2-2, with D possibly matching TRBD2 (6 bases). CDR1 and CDR2 from the germline V gene are SGHRS and YFSETQ. The CDR3 is 14 amino acids. V was cut by 0 bases and J by 7 bases, with 10 bases left in between. The CDR3 loop reads CASSLAGEIGELFF. CDR3 nucleotide sequence: TGCGCCAGCAGCTTGGCGGGGGAGATCGGGGAGCTGTTTTTT.

As to this clonotype: In this CDR3 the conserved last residue, phenylalanine or tryptophan, is missing, so a read error is likely. Here the CDR3 reads CASSVQENIQYL. CDR3 sequence (DNA): TGTGCCAGCAGTGTGCAGGAAAACATTCAGTACCTC. The rearrangement uses TRBV2 and TRBJ2-4; D unclear. V was shortened by 4 bases and J by 5 bases, with 6 bases between the two germline ends. Germline assignment: CDR1 SNHLY and CDR2 FYNNEI. The length of the CDR3 is 12 residues.